The 25 T cell receptor beta chains reported below all come from one sample, sequenced in a study of cytomegalovirus exposure and HLA in healthy donors. PCR involved 60 Vbeta and 13 Jbeta primers. The protocol was immunoSEQ multiplex PCR, while the TCRdb copy is restricted to in-frame clones and leaves out a portion. Among about 130,000 clones, approximately 80% were seen once, and the ten largest hold roughly 1.5%. Sample: PBMCs. These receptors all come from a female donor in good health and CMV-seronegative.

This chain connects TRBV18 to TRBJ1-2; 9 bases fit TRBD1. CDR1 is KGHSH and CDR2 is LQKENI in the germline V gene. This CDR3 is 16 amino acids long. V was clipped by 0 bases and J by 4 bases; unmatched bases: 6. This CDR3 reads CASSPPWDRVRYGYTF. In DNA form, the CDR3 reads TGTGCCAGCTCACCACCGTGGGACAGGGTTCGCTATGGCTACACCTTC.

The chain uses TRBV7-9 and TRBJ1-2, with D perhaps TRBD1 (6 bases). CDR1 is SEHNR and CDR2 is FQNEAQ in the germline V gene (reference sequence). This CDR3 has 13 residues. With 1 base removed from V and 6 bases from J, the gap between germline ends came to 9 bases. The CDR3 DNA is TGTGCCAGCAGCTTAGACCAGGGGCATGGCTACACCTTC. It translates to CASSLDQGHGYTF.

The rearrangement uses TRBV19 and TRBJ1-1; possibly TRBD1 for D (5 bases). The germline V gene encodes CDR1 LNHDA and CDR2 SQIVND (reference sequence). The CDR3 covers 17 residues. V shed 9 bases and J shed 0 bases, with 23 bases lying between them. CDR3 nucleotides: TGTGCCAGCTTGCCACTACCGGGGGTGGGGATGAACACTGAAGCTTTCTTT. Translating it yields CASLPLPGVGMNTEAFF.

This clone was seen a few times. The gene calls are TRBV5-1 and TRBJ1-4, with a possible D match to TRBD1 (6 bases). CDR1 and CDR2 from the germline V gene are SGHRS and YFSETQ. The CDR3 length is 14 residues. V lost 6 bases to trimming and J lost 2 bases, with 11 bases between them. The CDR3 region has the DNA TGCGCCAGCAACAAAGGGGGTACTAATGAAAAACTGTTTTTT. This codes for CASNKGGTNEKLFF.

J is TRBJ1-1 and V is TRBV18; 7 bases fit TRBD1. The CDR3 is 14 residues long. Germline loops: CDR1 KGHSH, CDR2 LQKENI. V lost 4 bases and J lost 3; bases outside the gene matches: 5. In DNA, the CDR3 is TGTGCCAGCTCACGAGGGGGCGGCGACACTGAAGCTTTCTTT. It yields the protein CASSRGGGDTEAFF.

This clone was recorded only once. The chain combines TRBV9 with TRBJ2-1, with D unresolved. The V end was cut by 0 bases, the J end by 9 bases, with 7 bases between. The CDR3 loop spans 12 amino acids. Germline V gene data show CDR1 as SGDLS and CDR2 as YYNGEE. CDR3 loop: CASSVAASEQFF. CDR3 bases: TGTGCCAGCAGCGTAGCCGCCAGTGAGCAGTTCTTC.

V gene TRBV5-4 combines with J gene TRBJ2-7; 15 positions agree with TRBD2. With 4 bases clipped from V and 2 bases from J, the junction kept 4 bases outside the gene matches. The CDR3 extends over 16 amino acids. The germline V gene has CDR1 SGHNT and CDR2 YYREEE (reference sequence). CDR3 residues: CASSRGTSGGTYEQYF. The CDR3 DNA is TGTGCCAGCAGCCGTGGGACTAGCGGGGGGACCTACGAGCAGTACTTC.

The chain has TRBV5-4 and TRBJ2-5, with TRBD1 matching 7 bases. The CDR3 spans 15 residues. Germline CDR1 reads SGHNT; CDR2 reads YYREEE (reference sequence). V lost 4 bases, J lost 2 bases, and 8 bases stayed unmatched. The CDR3 loop is CASSKDRTAQETQYF. The CDR3 DNA reads as TGTGCCAGCAGCAAGGACAGGACCGCGCAAGAGACCCAGTACTTC. The complete variable domain, with remaining parts taken from reference TRBV5-4 and TRBJ2-5, reads ETGVTQSPTHLIKTRGQQVTLRCSSQSGHNTVSWYQQALGQGPQFIFQYYREEENGRGNFPPRFSGLQFPNYSSELNVNALELDDSALYLCASSKDRTAQETQYFGPGTRLLVL.

A single count supports this clone. The chain is built from TRBV27 and TRBJ1-1; TRBD1 might be the D (6 bases). V dropped 5 bases and J dropped 11 bases, with 15 bases sitting between them. The CDR3 sequence is 12 residues long. The V gene's germline CDR1 is MNHEY and CDR2 SMNVEV (reference sequence). The CDR3 DNA follows: TGTGCCAGCAGTGCCCTGGGGGCCAAGGCTTTCTTT. Protein: CASSALGAKAFF.

This clone was seen a single time. The chain employs TRBV9 and TRBJ2-3; TRBD1 matches at 9 bases. From germline, CDR1 is SGDLS and CDR2 YYNGEE. V was clipped by 1 base and J by 1 base; unmatched bases: 1. CDR3 length: 15 residues. CDR3 region: CASSVRTGGTDTQYF. The DNA of the CDR3 is TGTGCCAGCAGCGTACGGACAGGGGGCACAGATACGCAGTATTTT.

The CDR3 reads CASRVETGGYGYTF. Here the CDR3 DNA reads TGTGCCTCGCGGGTCGAGACAGGGGGCTATGGCTACACCTTC. The V gene is TRBV5-4, the J gene TRBJ1-2; 9 nucleotides match TRBD1. CDR1 and CDR2 (germline): SGHNT, YYREEE (reference sequence). CDR3 length: 14 amino acids. J gave up 4 bases and V 10 bases, and 11 bases lay outside the gene matches.

This chain connects TRBV6-6 to TRBJ1-5; no clear D. Per germline, CDR1 MNHNY and CDR2 SVGAGI (reference sequence). V gave up 2 bases and J gave up 7 bases, with 9 bases separating them. This CDR3 has 13 residues. CDR3 sequence reads: CASSYREGQPQHF. The CDR3, as DNA: TGTGCCAGCAGTTACCGTGAGGGACAGCCCCAGCATTTT.

The CDR3 here is CASSLQGANVLTF. The DNA of the CDR3 is TGTGCCAGCAGTTTACAGGGGGCCAACGTCCTGACTTTC. The chain employs TRBV27 and TRBJ2-6; D unclear. CDR3 length equals 13 residues. Looked up from germline, CDR1 is MNHEY and CDR2 is SMNVEV (reference sequence). The V end was cut by 2 bases, the J end by 4 bases, with 3 bases between.

The V gene is TRBV28, the J gene TRBJ2-7; 13 bases are shared with TRBD2. The V gene end was trimmed by 6 bases and the J gene end by 4 bases; junction bases not matched to a gene: 9. The CDR3 runs to 16 residues. Germline values: CDR1 MDHEN, CDR2 SYDVKM. CDR3 in DNA: TGTGCCAGCAGCCTTGGACTAGCGGGAGAAGGGTACGAGCAGTACTTC. Its protein product is CASSLGLAGEGYEQYF.

J is TRBJ2-7 and V is TRBV5-1, with 9 positions matching TRBD2. Germline V CDR1 and CDR2: SGHRS, YFSETQ. This CDR3 has 15 residues. V lost 4 bases, J lost 0 bases, and 5 bases stayed unmatched. The CDR3 region has the DNA TGCGCCAGCAGCATAGATAGCGGGGGCTCCTACGAGCAGTACTTC. The encoded protein is CASSIDSGGSYEQYF.

The chain is built from TRBV11-2 and TRBJ1-5, with a tentative D call TRBD1 (5 bases). The CDR3 has 15 residues. Germline assignment: CDR1 SGHAT and CDR2 FQNNGV. Trimming took off 1 base at V and 2 bases at J, with 9 bases between the two ends. Written as DNA, the CDR3 is TGTGCCAGCAGCTTAGGACCGGGGGGCAATCAGCCCCAGCATTTT. It specifies CASSLGPGGNQPQHF.

As DNA, the CDR3 is TGTGCCACCAGCGGGGGACAGATGGGGATCTCTGGGGCCAACGTCCTGACTTTC. Amino acid sequence: CATSGGQMGISGANVLTF. The chain recombines TRBV15 with TRBJ2-6, with 7 nucleotides matching TRBD1. Germline V lookup: CDR1 LNHNV, CDR2 YYDKDF (reference sequence). With 5 bases clipped from V and 0 bases from J, the junction kept 10 bases outside the gene matches. The CDR3 consists of 18 residues. Supplemented by reference TRBV15 and TRBJ2-6, the full variable domain reads DAMVIQNPRYQVTQFGKPVTLSCSQTLNHNVMYWYQQKSSQAPKLLFHYYDKDFNNEADTPDNFQSRRPNTSFCFLDIRSPGLGDTAMYLCATSGGQMGISGANVLTFGAGSRLTVL.

The chain couples TRBV27 to TRBJ1-5; TRBD1 is a possible D gene (5 bases). This CDR3 contains 15 residues. Trimming cost V 2 bases and J 0 bases, with 8 bases left between them. CDR1 and CDR2 (germline): MNHEY, SMNVEV (reference sequence). CDR3 sequence (DNA): TGTGCCAGCAGTTTAAGACAGTATAGCAATCAGCCCCAGCATTTT. Its protein is CASSLRQYSNQPQHF.

The sample holds one count of this clone. The chain links TRBV5-6 to TRBJ2-6; D is unclear. Trimming left V 0 bases short and J 1 base short, with 2 bases between. Germline V lookup: CDR1 SGHDT, CDR2 YYEEEE. This CDR3 spans 14 amino acids. The CDR3 spells CASSLASGANVLTF. In nucleotides, the CDR3 is TGTGCCAGCAGCTTGGCTTCTGGGGCCAACGTCCTGACTTTC.

About this clone: This sample also contains other DNA sequences that code for the same CDR3. V is TRBV15 and J is TRBJ2-1; 9 nucleotides match TRBD2. The germline V gene has CDR1 LNHNV and CDR2 YYDKDF (reference sequence). There are 15 residues in the CDR3. V shed 5 bases and J 3 bases; nucleotides not matched to a gene: 5. This CDR3 is CATSSGTSSYNEQFF. In DNA, the CDR3 is TGTGCCACCAGCTCCGGGACTAGCAGCTACAATGAGCAGTTCTTC.

The CDR3: CASSSGLDQITDTQYF. CDR3 in DNA: TGTGCCAGCAGCTCCGGACTAGACCAAATCACAGATACGCAGTATTTT. V usage is TRBV5-4 and J usage is TRBJ2-3, with 7 nucleotides matching TRBD2. V was clipped by 3 bases and J by 2 bases; unmatched bases: 9. This CDR3 contains 16 residues. CDR1 is SGHNT, CDR2 YYREEE, per germline (reference sequence).

The chain uses TRBV23-1 and TRBJ2-2; TRBD1 might be the D (6 bases). TRBV23-1 is an open reading frame, and its role is uncertain. The length of the CDR3 is 15 residues. The V gene lost 0 bases and the J gene lost 4 bases, with 9 bases spanning the gap. Here the CDR3 reads CASSQSIGGTGELFF. The CDR3 nucleotides read TGCGCCAGCAGTCAATCGATAGGGGGCACCGGGGAGCTGTTTTTT.

The V call is TRBV10-3, the J call TRBJ1-1, with D perhaps matching TRBD1 (5 bases). Germline loops: CDR1 ENHRY, CDR2 SYGVKD. This CDR3 contains 15 residues. The germline V and J ends were trimmed by 0 bases and 1 base, with 9 bases remaining between them. CDR3 amino acids: CAISESNRGNTEAFF. The DNA of the CDR3 is TGTGCCATCAGTGAGTCGAATAGGGGGAACACTGAAGCTTTCTTT.

This clone appeared a few times. The CDR3 nucleotides are TGTGCCAGCAGCCTCAGGGGGACTAATGAAAAACTGTTTTTT. It yields the protein CASSLRGTNEKLFF. The J gene is TRBJ1-4, the V gene TRBV7-9; 7 bases align to TRBD1. The CDR3 is 14 amino acids. Germline V CDR1 and CDR2: SEHNR, FQNEAQ (reference sequence). Trimming cost V 5 bases and J 2 bases; bases outside gene matches: 2. The whole variable domain, filled in from reference TRBV7-9 and TRBJ1-4, reads DTGVSQNPRHKITKRGQNVTFRCDPISEHNRLYWYRQTLGQGPEFLTYFQNEAQLEKSRLLSDRFSAERPKGSFSTLEIQRTEQGDSAMYLCASSLRGTNEKLFFGSGTQLSVL.

This clone was recorded only once. The J gene is TRBJ2-7, the V gene TRBV28; 8 nucleotides match TRBD2. From germline, CDR1 is MDHEN and CDR2 SYDVKM. The ends lost 2 bases at V and 6 bases at J; junction bases unmatched: 6. The CDR3 contains 14 residues. The CDR3 nucleotides are TGTGCCAGCAGTTTACCCGGACTAGCACTCGAGCAGTACTTC. Translating it yields CASSLPGLALEQYF.